This T cell receptor beta chain derives from a study of cytomegalovirus exposure and HLA in healthy donors. CDR1 and CDR2 (germline): MNHEY, SVGAGI. V gave up 0 bases and J gave up 5 bases; unmatched junction bases: 1. The CDR3 is 15 amino acids. Clones were read by immunoSEQ multiplex PCR, and TCRdb kept only the in-frame ones, dropping some. The sample contains about 310,000 clones, 70% to 90% of which appear only once. The origin of this receptor is a man aged 25 to 40 in good health and CMV-seronegative. The gene calls are TRBV6-5 and TRBJ1-6; 7 bases match TRBD1. The specimen sequenced was PBMCs. In DNA form, the CDR3 reads TGTGCCAGCAGTTACTCAGGGACAGATAATTCACCCCTCCACTTT. It translates to CASSYSGTDNSPLHF.